The 29 T cell receptor beta chains presented below share a single source sample, sequenced in a study of patients and donors after allogeneic stem cell transplantation. TCRdb re-called the RT-PCR reads with MiXCR, one entry per CDR3 protein. The sample contains about 210,000 distinct CDR3 sequences, more than 35% of which appear only once. What was sequenced was blood, either unsorted or a sorted T cell fraction (not recorded which). The receptors stem from a human donor who was either an allogeneic HSCT recipient or a stem cell or donor lymphocyte infusion donor (not recorded which). It is not recorded whose cells these are; they may come from a transplant donor.

CDR3 nucleotide sequence: TGTGCCAGCAGCCAAGCGAGGTCAGATACGCAGTATTTT. Protein sequence: CASSQARSDTQYF. The genes are TRBV3-1 and TRBJ2-3; D unresolved. The length of the CDR3 is 13 residues. V lost 1 base, J lost 4 bases, and 6 bases lay in between. From germline, CDR1 is LGHDT and CDR2 YNNKEL (reference sequence).

This clonotype appeared a single time. The rearrangement links TRBV5-1 to TRBJ2-7, with 7 nucleotides matching TRBD1. Germline CDR1 reads SGHRS; CDR2 reads YFSETQ. CDR3 length equals 16 residues. V lost 1 base, J lost 1 base, and 8 bases stayed unmatched. Here the CDR3 DNA reads TGCGCCAGCAGCTTGTCTCCCAGGGGGTCTTCCTACGAGCAGTACTTC. It specifies CASSLSPRGSSYEQYF.

In its sample, this clonotype was seen a few times. V is TRBV25-1 and J is TRBJ1-1; tentative D call: TRBD1 (5 bases). V lost 8 bases and J lost 9, with 19 bases in between. Germline values: CDR1 MGHDK, CDR2 SYGVNS. This CDR3 is built from 13 residues. The CDR3 here is CASSEWGGPKAFF. CDR3 DNA sequence: TGTGCCAGCTCCGAATGGGGGGGACCGAAAGCTTTCTTT.

This clonotype appeared many times. The genes are TRBV5-5 and TRBJ1-5; tentatively, D is TRBD1 (6 bases). CDR3 size: 16 residues. Trimming took 6 bases from V and 3 from J, leaving 19 bases between them. Germline CDR1 reads SGHKS; CDR2 reads YYEKEE (reference sequence). In nucleotides, the CDR3 is TGTGCCAGCACCCCCACCCCGGACAGTCCCAATCAGCCCCAGCATTTT. Translation gives CASTPTPDSPNQPQHF.

This clonotype has just a few counts. J is TRBJ1-1 and V is TRBV12-3 or TRBV12-4; D is uncertain. CDR3 size: 12 residues. The V gene lost 5 bases and the J gene lost 9 bases, with 13 bases spanning the gap. In DNA form, the CDR3 reads TGTGCCAGCAGTCCCCAGCCAGGTAAAGCTTTCTTT. It yields the protein CASSPQPGKAFF.

This clonotype was observed many times. This chain joins TRBV10-3 and TRBJ1-1; 12 bases align to TRBD1. Germline trimming cut 10 bases from V and 1 base from J; bases unmatched to any gene: 10. Germline V gives CDR1 ENHRY, CDR2 SYGVKD. This CDR3 spans 16 amino acids. As DNA, the CDR3 is TGTGCCACCGTACCGGGACAGGGGGCGCAGAACACTGAAGCTTTCTTT. It codes for CATVPGQGAQNTEAFF.

The chain has TRBV9 and TRBJ1-1; D uncertain. Trimming removed 6 bases from V and 0 bases from J, with 9 bases in between. Per the germline V gene, CDR1 is SGDLS and CDR2 is YYNGEE. CDR3 length: 13 amino acids. The CDR3 DNA is TGTGCCAGCACGACGGGCCTGAACACTGAAGCTTTCTTT. Its translation: CASTTGLNTEAFF.

This clonotype came up a few times. The chain carries TRBV18 and TRBJ1-1; D is possibly TRBD1 (5 bases). This CDR3 is built from 13 residues. The germline CDR1 and CDR2 sequences are KGHSH and LQKENI. Trimming shortened V by 3 bases and J by 5 bases, and 10 bases separated the two germline ends. This chain's CDR3 is CASSPGGWTEAFF. The CDR3 DNA follows: TGTGCCAGCTCACCGGGGGGGTGGACTGAAGCTTTCTTT.

The chain couples TRBV4-1 to TRBJ1-2; no firm D call. The CDR3 loop spans 14 amino acids. Germline-derived CDR1 and CDR2 are MGHRA and YSYEKL. V lost 1 base, J lost 8 bases, and 14 bases lay in between. The CDR3 reads CASSQGRPRRGYTF. The CDR3 DNA reads as TGCGCCAGCAGCCAAGGGAGACCCCGAAGAGGCTACACCTTC.

This chain uses TRBV20-1 with TRBJ1-1; D remains ambiguous. Trimming removed 0 bases at V and 4 bases at J, with 12 bases between. The CDR3 contains 14 residues. Germline-derived CDR1 and CDR2 are DFQATT and SNEGSKA (reference sequence). The CDR3, as DNA: TGCAGTGCTAGAGATCTCGAGCGGTTCACTGAAGCTTTCTTT. Translated: CSARDLERFTEAFF.

CDR3 protein: CAIGPGRDILTDTQYF. CDR3 bases: TGTGCCATCGGGCCAGGACGGGACATACTCACAGATACGCAGTATTTT. This chain uses TRBV10-3 with TRBJ2-3; tentative D call: TRBD1 (6 bases). Between the trimmed V and J ends, which lost 8 bases and 2 bases, there was a span of 20 bases. This CDR3 comprises 16 residues. Germline assignment: CDR1 ENHRY and CDR2 SYGVKD.

The chain couples TRBV5-1 to TRBJ2-5; D ambiguous. The CDR3 covers 15 residues. Per germline, CDR1 SGHRS and CDR2 YFSETQ. Trimming stripped 4 bases from V and 5 bases from J, with 18 bases between. The CDR3 bases are TGCGCCAGCAGCCGCCGATCAACGATTGGCGAGACCCAGTACTTC. Amino acid sequence: CASSRRSTIGETQYF.

The gene calls are TRBV5-1 and TRBJ1-4; 8 nucleotides agree with TRBD1. Germline V lookup: CDR1 SGHRS, CDR2 YFSETQ. The CDR3 contains 16 residues. V was pared by 0 bases and J by 6 bases, with 7 bases of the junction left unmatched. The CDR3 loop is CASSLAPGQADEKLFF. The CDR3 DNA reads as TGCGCCAGCAGCTTGGCGCCGGGACAGGCGGATGAAAAACTGTTTTTT.

V and J are TRBV20-1 and TRBJ1-2; tentatively, D is TRBD1 (5 bases). Germline V gene sequence: CDR1 DFQATT, CDR2 SNEGSKA (reference sequence). This CDR3 has 14 residues. Trimming removed 1 base at V and 3 bases at J, with 12 bases between. Here the CDR3 DNA reads TGCAGTGCTAGAGCCCCGGGACGGGACTATGGCTACACCTTC. Amino acids: CSARAPGRDYGYTF.

In this sample, this clonotype turned up a few times. The chain couples TRBV20-1 to TRBJ1-6; D gene unclear. This CDR3 is built from 12 residues. CDR1 and CDR2 (germline): DFQATT, SNEGSKA (reference sequence). Trimming took off 4 bases at V and 7 bases at J, with 8 bases between the two ends. The CDR3 region has the DNA TGCAGTGCTACCCCAAGCAATTCACCCCTCCACTTT. Its protein product is CSATPSNSPLHF.

The chain is built from TRBV24-1 and TRBJ2-7; TRBD1 agrees at 9 bases. This CDR3 spans 15 amino acids. From germline, CDR1 is KGHDR and CDR2 SFDVKD. V lost 2 bases, J lost 3 bases, and 4 bases stayed unmatched. CDR3 sequence (DNA): TGTGCCACCAGTGATTCCGGGACAGGGAACTACGAGCAGTACTTC. This encodes CATSDSGTGNYEQYF.

This clonotype was seen a handful of times. This rearrangement joins TRBV5-1 to TRBJ1-1, with a weak D call TRBD1 (6 bases). Looked up from germline, CDR1 is SGHRS and CDR2 is YFSETQ. CDR3 size: 13 residues. Between the trimmed V and J ends, which lost 0 bases and 7 bases, there was a span of 10 bases. CDR3 sequence reads: CASSLEVDSEAFF. CDR3 nucleotides: TGCGCCAGCAGCTTGGAGGTGGACAGTGAAGCTTTCTTT. Complete variable domain (other parts from reference TRBV5-1 and TRBJ1-1): KAGVTQTPRYLIKTRGQQVTLSCSPISGHRSVSWYQQTPGQGLQFLFEYFSETQRNKGNFPGRFSGRQFSNSRSEMNVSTLELGDSALYLCASSLEVDSEAFFGQGTRLTVV.

This clonotype has at least ten counts. CDR3 sequence: CASSGRYWGGGEKLFF. The CDR3, as DNA: TGTGCCAGCAGCGGACGGTATTGGGGAGGCGGCGAAAAACTGTTTTTT. The rearrangement uses TRBV5-6 and TRBJ1-4; D unclear. V dropped 4 bases and J dropped 8 bases, with 21 bases sitting between them. The CDR3 has 16 amino acids. Germline V gene sequence: CDR1 SGHDT, CDR2 YYEEEE.

The CDR3 region is CASSLAPRGDTGELFF. In DNA form, the CDR3 reads TGTGCCAGCAGCTTAGCCCCCCGAGGGGACACCGGGGAGCTGTTTTTT. V and J are TRBV7-7 and TRBJ2-2, with D perhaps given as TRBD1 or TRBD2 (5 bases each). The CDR3 runs to 16 residues. The V end lost 0 bases, the J end lost 3 bases, and 11 bases lay between the germline ends. CDR1 and CDR2 (germline): SSHAT, FNYEAQ (reference sequence).

This clonotype was detected only once. The chain links TRBV12-3 or TRBV12-4 to TRBJ2-5, with 8 bases lining up with TRBD2. The CDR3 spans 15 residues. Trimming took 2 bases from V and 5 from J; bases not matched to a gene: 7. The CDR3 DNA is TGTGCCAGCAGTTTAATCGGGGGGGCCATTGAGACCCAGTACTTC. It is translated as CASSLIGGAIETQYF.

Regarding this clonotype: At one end the junction does not follow the germline gene, possibly because of a read error. This rearrangement joins TRBV3-1 to TRBJ2-3; D is possibly TRBD2 (6 bases). There are 18 residues in the CDR3. Germline V gene data show CDR1 as LGHDT and CDR2 as YNNKEL (reference sequence). CDR3 DNA: TGTGCCAGCAGCCAAGATTATCAGGAACTAGCAGGCTCAGATACACAGTATTTT. Its translation: CASSQDYQELAGSDTQYF.

This clonotype was detected a few times. The chain is built from TRBV29-1 and TRBJ2-3; D is unclear. V was cut by 2 bases and J by 4 bases, with 7 bases left in between. Germline V gene data show CDR1 as SQVTM and CDR2 as ANQGSEA. The CDR3 runs 12 residues. In nucleotides, the CDR3 is TGCAGCGTTGAATTTCTGTCAGATACGCAGTATTTT. Translated, it gives CSVEFLSDTQYF.

This clonotype has a handful of counts. The chain combines TRBV6-6 with TRBJ2-3; 9 bases are a match to TRBD2. The trim removed 4 bases at V and 0 bases at J, leaving 5 bases unmatched. The CDR3 covers 16 residues. Germline V CDR1 and CDR2: MNHNY, SVGAGI (reference sequence). CDR3 region: CASSSGLAGSTDTQYF. CDR3 nucleotide sequence: TGTGCCAGCAGTTCGGGGCTAGCGGGGAGCACAGATACGCAGTATTTT.

V usage is TRBV5-1 and J usage is TRBJ1-1, with D hard to call. Trimming cost V 4 bases and J 2 bases, with 18 bases left between them. This CDR3 has 16 amino acids. Germline V gene sequence: CDR1 SGHRS, CDR2 YFSETQ. The CDR3 DNA follows: TGCGCCAGCAGCCCTCCCTGGGCGGTAGAAAACACTGAAGCTTTCTTT. Translation: CASSPPWAVENTEAFF.

The chain uses TRBV20-1 and TRBJ2-7, with a possible D match to TRBD1 (6 bases). This CDR3 has 15 residues. Trimming cost V 0 bases and J 3 bases, with 15 bases left between them. The germline V gene encodes CDR1 DFQATT and CDR2 SNEGSKA (reference sequence). The CDR3 coding sequence is TGCAGTGCTAGAGATTTCCCGGGACACCTCTACGAGCAGTACTTC. It codes for CSARDFPGHLYEQYF.

This chain joins TRBV20-1 and TRBJ1-6; D is perhaps TRBD1 (6 bases). CDR1 and CDR2 from the germline V gene are DFQATT and SNEGSKA (reference sequence). Trimming removed 0 bases from V and 6 bases from J, with 9 bases in between. The CDR3 runs to 14 residues. CDR3 amino acids: CSARDRGFNSPLHF. CDR3 DNA sequence: TGCAGTGCTAGAGATAGGGGGTTTAATTCACCCCTCCACTTT.

This clonotype showed up just a few times. The chain links TRBV4-2 to TRBJ2-7; TRBD1 matches at 7 bases. V was pared by 8 bases and J by 5 bases, with 9 bases of the junction left unmatched. Per germline, CDR1 LGHNA and CDR2 YNFKEQ. There are 13 residues in the CDR3. CDR3 DNA: TGTGCCAGCGCAACAGGGGTTCGGAACGAGCAGTACTTC. This sequence encodes CASATGVRNEQYF.

The chain carries TRBV27 and TRBJ2-2, with D possibly TRBD1 on 5 matching bases. Trimming cost V 7 bases and J 5 bases, with 5 bases left between them. CDR1 and CDR2 from the germline V gene are MNHEY and SMNVEV (reference sequence). The CDR3 is made up of 11 amino acids. Here the CDR3 DNA reads TGTGCCAGCAAGGGGACCGGGGAGCTGTTTTTT. It encodes CASKGTGELFF.

This sequence joins TRBV10-3 and TRBJ2-1, with 8 bases fitting TRBD1. This CDR3 has 14 residues. The germline CDR1 and CDR2 sequences are ENHRY and SYGVKD. The V gene end was trimmed by 0 bases and the J gene end by 9 bases; junction bases not matched to a gene: 4. The CDR3 DNA is TGTGCCATCAGTGAGTCGACAGGGGTCACTGAGCAGTTCTTC. It yields the protein CAISESTGVTEQFF.